The rows below give T cell receptor beta chains drawn from one sample of a study of T cell repertoires in cytomegalovirus infection. The antigens these receptors bind are not known. Each CDR3 protein gets one entry after TCRdb re-called the reads with MiXCR. The table has around 710,000 distinct CDR3 sequences, under 35% seen once. The specimen comprised cultured CD8+ T cells from PBMCs, sampled from culture after CMV antigen stimulation. All receptors derive from a human donor in good health (CMV status not recorded). Some clones in this sample may be carry-over from other donors' samples. Each CDR3 is given with its conserved first and last residue. D genes are given only for firm matches. Size is omitted from some rows. Given values are once, few, many or a class for expanded clones.

>TRBV4-2|NA|TRBJ1-5|once
CASSQDYQPQHF
TGTGCCAGCAGCCAAGACTATCAGCCCCAGCATTTT
>TRBV7-6|NA|TRBJ2-1|NA
CASSLRASEHNEQFF
TGTGCCAGCAGCTTAAGGGCTAGCGAGCACAATGAGCAGTTCTTC
>TRBV24-1|NA|TRBJ2-3|NA
CATSDLADAQYF
TGTGCCACCAGTGATCTAGCTGATGCGCAGTATTTT
>TRBV15|TRBD1|TRBJ1-5|few
CATSTQGAGNQPQHF
TGTGCCACCAGTACTCAGGGGGCTGGCAATCAGCCCCAGCATTTT
>TRBV4-1|TRBD2|TRBJ2-1|few
CASSHDLAGGLNNEQFF
TGCGCCAGCAGCCATGATCTAGCGGGGGGACTAAACAATGAGCAGTTCTTC
>TRBV19|NA|TRBJ2-5|few
CASSILGTLSDQYF
TGTGCCAGTAGTATTCTAGGGACTCTCTCCGACCAGTACTTC
>TRBV5-6|NA|TRBJ1-4|few
CASSPLSTELFF
TGTGCCAGCAGCCCACTAAGTACGGAACTGTTTTTT
>TRBV27|TRBD1|TRBJ1-1|NA
CASSTRQGGGDEAFF
TGTGCCAGCAGTACCCGACAGGGAGGGGGTGATGAAGCTTTCTTT
>TRBV19|NA|TRBJ2-1|NA
CASSIDIWSFPEQFF
TGTGCCAGTAGTATAGATATTTGGTCCTTTCCAGAGCAGTTCTTC
>TRBV7-6|TRBD2|TRBJ2-2|NA
CATSRLAANTGELFF
TGTGCTACCTCGAGACTAGCGGCGAACACCGGGGAGCTGTTTTTT